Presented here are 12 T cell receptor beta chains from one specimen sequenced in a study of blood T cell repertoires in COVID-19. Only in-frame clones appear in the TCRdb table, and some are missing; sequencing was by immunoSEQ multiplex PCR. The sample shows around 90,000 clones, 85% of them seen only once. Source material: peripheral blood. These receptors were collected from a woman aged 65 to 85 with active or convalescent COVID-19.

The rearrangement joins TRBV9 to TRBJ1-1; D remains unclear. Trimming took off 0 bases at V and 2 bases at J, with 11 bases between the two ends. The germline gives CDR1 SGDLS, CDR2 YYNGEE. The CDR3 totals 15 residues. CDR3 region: CASSVEAQTNTEAFF. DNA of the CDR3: TGTGCCAGCAGCGTAGAGGCCCAGACTAACACTGAAGCTTTCTTT.

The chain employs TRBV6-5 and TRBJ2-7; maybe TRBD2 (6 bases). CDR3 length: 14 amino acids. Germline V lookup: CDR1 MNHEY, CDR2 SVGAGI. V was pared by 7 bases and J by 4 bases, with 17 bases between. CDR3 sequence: CASNPPGGAYEQYF. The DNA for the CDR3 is TGTGCCAGCAACCCCCCCGGCGGGGCGTACGAGCAGTACTTC.

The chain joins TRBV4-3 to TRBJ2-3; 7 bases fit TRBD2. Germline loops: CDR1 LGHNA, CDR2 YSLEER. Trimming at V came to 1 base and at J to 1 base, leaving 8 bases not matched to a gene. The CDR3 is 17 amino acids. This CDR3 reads CASSQAWGGVGTDTQYF. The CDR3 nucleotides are TGCGCCAGCAGCCAAGCCTGGGGGGGGGTGGGCACAGATACGCAGTATTTT.

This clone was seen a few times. The DNA of the CDR3 is TGTGCCAGCAGTGAACGACAGATCCTCTCTGGAAACACCATATATTTT. Its translation: CASSERQILSGNTIYF. The gene calls are TRBV6-1 and TRBJ1-3, with D possibly being TRBD1 (5 bases). The germline V and J ends were trimmed by 2 bases and 0 bases, with 11 bases remaining between them. Germline assignment: CDR1 MNHNS and CDR2 SASEGT. This CDR3 comprises 16 residues.

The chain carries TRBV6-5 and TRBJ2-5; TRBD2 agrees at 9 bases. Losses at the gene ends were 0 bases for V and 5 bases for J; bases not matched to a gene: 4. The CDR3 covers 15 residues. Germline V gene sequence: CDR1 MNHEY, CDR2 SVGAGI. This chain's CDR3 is CASSYSAGGRETQYF. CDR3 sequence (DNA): TGTGCCAGCAGTTACTCGGCGGGGGGGCGGGAGACCCAGTACTTC.

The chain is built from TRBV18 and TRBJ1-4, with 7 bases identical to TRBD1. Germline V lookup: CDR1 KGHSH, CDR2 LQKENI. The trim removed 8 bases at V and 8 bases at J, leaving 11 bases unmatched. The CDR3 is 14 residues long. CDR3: CASTPRQGSEKLFF. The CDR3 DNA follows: TGTGCCAGCACCCCTCGACAGGGTAGCGAAAAACTGTTTTTT.

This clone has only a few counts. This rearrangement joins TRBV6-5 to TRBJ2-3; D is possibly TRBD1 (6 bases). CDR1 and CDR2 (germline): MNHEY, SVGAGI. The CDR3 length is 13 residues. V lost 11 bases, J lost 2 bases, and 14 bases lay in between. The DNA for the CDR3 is TGTGCCTCCTCGGGACACTACACAGATACGCAGTATTTT. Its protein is CASSGHYTDTQYF.

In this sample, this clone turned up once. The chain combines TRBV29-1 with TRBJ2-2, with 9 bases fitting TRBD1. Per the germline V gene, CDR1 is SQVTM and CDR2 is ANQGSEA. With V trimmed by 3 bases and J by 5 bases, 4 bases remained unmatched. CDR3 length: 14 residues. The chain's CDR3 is CSVERQGETGELFF. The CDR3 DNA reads TGCAGCGTTGAGAGACAGGGGGAAACCGGGGAGCTGTTTTTT.

Here the CDR3 reads CASSLRAGSYEQYF. The CDR3 DNA follows: TGTGCCAGCAGCCTACGCGCAGGGTCCTACGAGCAGTACTTC. This sequence joins TRBV3-1 (or the pseudogene TRBV3-2) and TRBJ2-7; tentatively, D is TRBD1 (5 bases). Germline V gene lookup returns CDR1 LGHDT and CDR2 YNNKEL (reference sequence). The germline V and J ends were trimmed by 4 bases and 1 base, with 11 bases remaining between them. CDR3 length: 14 residues.

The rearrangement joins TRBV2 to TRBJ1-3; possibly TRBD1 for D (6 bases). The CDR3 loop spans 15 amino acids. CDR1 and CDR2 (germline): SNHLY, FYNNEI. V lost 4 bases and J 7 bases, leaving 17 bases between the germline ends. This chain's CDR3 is CASSVSQGVGNTIYF. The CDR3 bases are TGTGCCAGCAGTGTTTCACAGGGAGTGGGTAACACCATATATTTT.

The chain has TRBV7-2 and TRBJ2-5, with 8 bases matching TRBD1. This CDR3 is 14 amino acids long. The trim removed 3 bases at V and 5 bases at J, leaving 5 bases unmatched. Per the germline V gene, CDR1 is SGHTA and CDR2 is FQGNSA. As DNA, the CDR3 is TGTGCCAGCAGCTTCCATCAGGGGGCGGAGACCCAGTACTTC. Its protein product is CASSFHQGAETQYF. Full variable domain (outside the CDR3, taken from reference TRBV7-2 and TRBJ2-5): GAGVSQSPSNKVTEKGKDVELRCDPISGHTALYWYRQSLGQGLEFLIYFQGNSAPDKSGLPSDRFSAERTGGSVSTLTIQRTQQEDSAVYLCASSFHQGAETQYFGPGTRLLVL.

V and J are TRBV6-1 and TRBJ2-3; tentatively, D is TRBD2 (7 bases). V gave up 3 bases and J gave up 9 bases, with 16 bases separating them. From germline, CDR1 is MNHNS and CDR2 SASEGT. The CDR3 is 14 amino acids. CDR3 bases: TGTGCCAGCAGTGAGGGGAGGGTTGGGGGCACGCAGTATTTT. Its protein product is CASSEGRVGGTQYF.